This T cell receptor (beta chain) was identified in a study of CD8 T cells in ankylosing spondylitis. Study observations and caveats: What seemed typical of ankylosing spondylitis blood was a TCR beta motif built from under 10 highly homologous variants. Both synovial fluid and blood in reactive arthritis had previously been reported to carry some motif variants.

TCRdb ran MiXCR on the 5' RACE reads and lists one entry per CDR3 protein. Of some 700,000 distinct CDR3 sequences listed, 15% to 20% are singletons. Note on this clonotype: Its antigen remains unidentified.

Germline assignment: CDR1 SEHNR and CDR2 FQNEAQ (reference sequence). Between the trimmed V and J ends, which lost 5 bases and 7 bases, there was a span of 24 bases. The CDR3 loop spans 16 amino acids. The rearrangement joins TRBV7-9 to TRBJ2-7; perhaps D is TRBD1 or TRBD2 (5 bases each). The sequencing input was blood, either unsorted or a sorted T cell fraction (not recorded which). The clonotype was recovered from a male donor with ankylosing spondylitis. The CDR3 spells CASSTPLGELPGEQYF. The CDR3 coding sequence is TGTGCCAGCAGCACTCCTCTAGGGGAATTGCCGGGGGAGCAGTACTTC.